Listed here are 23 T cell receptor beta chains from one sample, sequenced in a study of cytomegalovirus exposure and HLA in healthy donors. In the PCR, 60 Vbeta and 13 Jbeta primers were used. TCRdb keeps only in-frame clones here, not all; method: immunoSEQ multiplex PCR. The table shows some 90,000 clones, with approximately 78% occurring only once. The sample comprised PBMCs. All receptors come from a man aged 35 to 55 in good health and CMV-seronegative.

The chain carries TRBV5-4 and TRBJ2-7; the D gene is possibly TRBD2 (5 bases). Trimming took off 2 bases at V and 5 bases at J, with 14 bases between the two ends. The germline CDR1 and CDR2 sequences are SGHNT and YYREEE (reference sequence). The CDR3 extends over 14 amino acids. CDR3 nucleotides: TGTGCCAGCAGCTTTAACCAGGAGGTCAACGAGCAGTACTTC. This gives the protein CASSFNQEVNEQYF.

This chain connects TRBV4-3 to TRBJ1-4, with D possibly TRBD1 on 5 matching bases. Trimming pared 3 bases from V and 6 bases from J, leaving 11 bases between. This CDR3 is 14 amino acids long. From germline, CDR1 is LGHNA and CDR2 YSLEER. CDR3 DNA sequence: TGCGCCAGCAGCCAGCAGGGTTGGGATGAAAAACTGTTTTTT. Protein: CASSQQGWDEKLFF.

This clone was observed a few times. The CDR3 here is CASRAGGMNTEAFF. CDR3 coding DNA: TGTGCCAGCAGAGCCGGGGGAATGAACACTGAAGCTTTCTTT. The V call is TRBV2, the J call TRBJ1-1; a possible D gene is TRBD1 (5 bases). The CDR3 is made up of 14 amino acids. The V end lost 6 bases, the J end lost 0 bases, and 11 bases lay between the germline ends. Germline CDR1 SNHLY, CDR2 FYNNEI.

The chain joins TRBV5-1 to TRBJ2-1, with 12 bases that match TRBD2. This CDR3 has 17 amino acids. Germline V gives CDR1 SGHRS, CDR2 YFSETQ. J gave up 4 bases and V 0 bases, and 5 bases lay outside the gene matches. This chain's CDR3 is CASSLAPSGGAYNEQFF. As DNA, the CDR3 is TGCGCCAGCAGCTTGGCCCCTAGCGGGGGGGCTTACAATGAGCAGTTCTTC.

The chain combines TRBV5-4 with TRBJ1-2; D gene ambiguous. CDR3 size: 15 residues. V was clipped by 0 bases and J by 4 bases, with 13 bases between them. Germline CDR1 and CDR2: SGHNT and YYREEE (reference sequence). CDR3 nucleotide sequence: TGTGCCAGCAGCTTGGTTGGCACGAGGATCTATGGCTACACCTTC. It specifies CASSLVGTRIYGYTF.

The chain carries TRBV4-1 and TRBJ2-3; the D is unclear. The CDR3 has 18 residues. Trimming pared 0 bases from V and 0 bases from J, leaving 16 bases between. The germline gives CDR1 MGHRA, CDR2 YSYEKL. CDR3 amino acids: CASSQDKSVSTSTDTQYF. The DNA for the CDR3 is TGCGCCAGCAGCCAAGATAAGTCCGTCTCTACCAGCACAGATACGCAGTATTTT.

The V gene is TRBV7-9, the J gene TRBJ1-6, with D hard to call. With 4 bases removed from V and 8 bases from J, the gap between germline ends came to 15 bases. Germline V CDR1 and CDR2: SEHNR, FQNEAQ (reference sequence). The CDR3 is 15 residues long. The CDR3 is CASSSPAGAYSPLHF. CDR3 in DNA: TGTGCCAGCAGCTCCCCGGCAGGCGCCTATTCACCCCTCCACTTT. The whole variable domain, remainder taken from reference TRBV7-9 and TRBJ1-6, is DTGVSQNPRHKITKRGQNVTFRCDPISEHNRLYWYRQTLGQGPEFLTYFQNEAQLEKSRLLSDRFSAERPKGSFSTLEIQRTEQGDSAMYLCASSSPAGAYSPLHFGNGTRLTVT.

Worth noting for this clone: The conserved closing phenylalanine or tryptophan is absent in this CDR3, likely reflecting a read error. The rearrangement links TRBV18 to TRBJ1-6, with unresolved D. Germline-derived CDR1 and CDR2 are KGHSH and LQKENI. The CDR3 is made up of 17 amino acids. Between the trimmed V and J ends, which lost 6 bases and 1 base, there was a span of 16 bases. The chain's CDR3 is CASSRDRAGSYNSPLHS. The CDR3 DNA reads as TGTGCCAGCTCCCGAGATCGGGCGGGGTCCTATAATTCACCCCTCCACTCT.

J is TRBJ1-5 and V is TRBV5-6; D possibly corresponds to TRBD1 (5 bases). The germline V gene encodes CDR1 SGHDT and CDR2 YYEEEE. V dropped 0 bases and J dropped 6 bases, with 7 bases sitting between them. The CDR3 has 13 amino acids. The CDR3 nucleotides are TGTGCCAGCAGCTTGGAGGGGCGTCAGCCCCAGCATTTT. Its translation: CASSLEGRQPQHF.

V usage is TRBV6-1 and J usage is TRBJ1-4; 10 positions agree with TRBD1. Looked up from germline, CDR1 is MNHNS and CDR2 is SASEGT. V gave up 4 bases and J gave up 10 bases; unmatched junction bases: 3. The CDR3 totals 13 residues. This CDR3 reads CASSVRTGGKLFF. The DNA of the CDR3 is TGTGCCAGCAGTGTACGGACAGGGGGAAAACTGTTTTTT.

Of note for this clone: The junction differs from germline at one of its ends, possibly a read error. The chain uses TRBV30 and TRBJ1-5; possibly TRBD1 for D (5 bases). CDR1 is GTSNPN, CDR2 SVGIG, per germline (reference sequence). This CDR3 has 18 amino acids. The CDR3 region is CAWSVGRVDDFGNQSQHF. The CDR3 DNA is TGTGCCTGGAGTGTTGGCAGGGTCGACGATTTTGGTAATCAGTCCCAGCATTTT.

J is TRBJ1-5 and V is TRBV4-3; no definite D call. Between the trimmed V and J ends, which lost 1 base and 5 bases, there was a span of 9 bases. The CDR3 is 14 amino acids. Looked up from germline, CDR1 is LGHNA and CDR2 is YSLEER. CDR3 loop: CASSQARGDQPQHF. CDR3 in DNA: TGCGCCAGCAGCCAAGCGCGGGGAGATCAGCCCCAGCATTTT.

The chain couples TRBV5-8 to TRBJ1-1; D might be TRBD1 (5 bases). The CDR3 sequence is 15 residues long. Germline V lookup: CDR1 SGHTS, CDR2 YDEGEE. V shed 4 bases and J shed 3 bases, with 16 bases lying between them. The CDR3 sequence is CASSPRRRADTEAFF. CDR3 nucleotide sequence: TGTGCCAGCAGCCCCCGCCGCAGGGCGGACACTGAAGCTTTCTTT.

The rearrangement joins TRBV19 to TRBJ1-5, with D hard to call. The CDR3 consists of 13 residues. The V gene's germline CDR1 is LNHDA and CDR2 SQIVND (reference sequence). The V end lost 4 bases, the J end lost 3 bases, and 7 bases lay between the germline ends. This CDR3 is CASSNSLNQPQHF. The CDR3 nucleotides read TGTGCCAGTAGTAACAGCCTCAATCAGCCCCAGCATTTT. Full variable domain (rest looked up from reference TRBV19 and TRBJ1-5): DGGITQSPKYLFRKEGQNVTLSCEQNLNHDAMYWYRQDPGQGLRLIYYSQIVNDFQKGDIAEGYSVSREKKESFPLTVTSAQKNPTAFYLCASSNSLNQPQHFGDGTRLSIL.

Remarks on this clone: Germline and junction disagree at one end, which may indicate a read error. V and J are TRBV7-9 and TRBJ1-3; no clear D. Germline V gene data show CDR1 as SEHNR and CDR2 as FQNEAQ (reference sequence). The CDR3 is 14 amino acids. The CDR3 DNA follows: TGTGCCAGCAGCCATTCCAACTATGGAGACACCATATATTTT. The encoded protein is CASSHSNYGDTIYF.

V and J are TRBV7-2 and TRBJ2-2; 14 positions agree with TRBD2. The CDR3 length is 18 residues. Germline CDR1 SGHTA, CDR2 FQGNSA. Trimming cost V 1 base and J 4 bases; bases outside gene matches: 5. This CDR3 is CASSLVGLAGVSTGELFF. The DNA of the CDR3 is TGTGCCAGCAGCTTAGTGGGACTAGCGGGGGTTTCCACCGGGGAGCTGTTTTTT.

This chain links TRBV18 with TRBJ1-6, with 7 nucleotides matching TRBD1. The length of the CDR3 is 14 residues. Germline CDR1 KGHSH, CDR2 LQKENI. J gave up 6 bases and V 6 bases, and 5 bases lay outside the gene matches. CDR3 nucleotide sequence: TGTGCCAGCTCTAACAGGGGCGGTAATTCACCCCTCCACTTT. Protein product: CASSNRGGNSPLHF.

In DNA, the CDR3 is TGTGCCAGCAGCCTCGACAGGGGCCAGACCCAGTACTTC. As protein: CASSLDRGQTQYF. The gene calls are TRBV11-2 and TRBJ2-5; TRBD1 agrees at 8 bases. The CDR3 covers 13 residues. J was trimmed by 6 bases and V by 5 bases; bases with no gene match: 5. Germline assignment: CDR1 SGHAT and CDR2 FQNNGV.

The CDR3 sequence is CASRFASGNEQFF. CDR3 nucleotide sequence: TGTGCCAGCCGATTCGCGTCGGGGAATGAGCAGTTCTTC. The rearrangement uses TRBV2 and TRBJ2-1, with D possibly being TRBD2 (5 bases). The germline V gene encodes CDR1 SNHLY and CDR2 FYNNEI. Trimming stripped 8 bases from V and 7 bases from J, with 15 bases between. The CDR3 spans 13 residues.

There are a few counts of this clone. The J gene is TRBJ1-2, the V gene TRBV5-1, with TRBD1 identical over 8 bases. The CDR3 sequence is 17 residues long. Losses at the gene ends were 3 bases for V and 5 bases for J; bases not matched to a gene: 15. Germline CDR1 is SGHRS and CDR2 is YFSETQ. The CDR3 loop reads CASSSHLGQASRYGYTF. CDR3 in DNA: TGCGCCAGCAGCTCCCATTTGGGACAGGCCTCTCGGTATGGCTACACCTTC.

This chain joins TRBV28 and TRBJ2-7; 8 bases are a match to TRBD1. The CDR3 spans 15 residues. Germline CDR1 is MDHEN and CDR2 is SYDVKM. V was pared by 4 bases and J by 4 bases, with 9 bases of the junction left unmatched. The CDR3 loop reads CASSSPGTGPYEQYF. Here the CDR3 DNA reads TGTGCCAGCAGTTCACCCGGGACAGGACCTTACGAGCAGTACTTC.

The chain joins TRBV2 to TRBJ1-1; a possible D gene is TRBD1 (5 bases). Trimming shortened V by 2 bases and J by 0 bases, and 10 bases separated the two germline ends. The CDR3 contains 15 residues. CDR1 SNHLY and CDR2 FYNNEI come from the germline V gene. The CDR3 spells CASSEQTVMNTEAFF. As DNA, the CDR3 is TGTGCCAGCAGTGAACAGACAGTTATGAACACTGAAGCTTTCTTT.

The chain has TRBV5-1 and TRBJ2-5; TRBD1 agrees at 8 bases. Germline V gives CDR1 SGHRS, CDR2 YFSETQ. V trimming: 2 bases; J trimming: 4 bases; junction bases outside the gene matches: 7. The CDR3 loop spans 15 amino acids. The CDR3 DNA reads TGCGCCAGCAGCTTCGGGCAGGGACAGGCAGAGACCCAGTACTTC. This encodes CASSFGQGQAETQYF.